The 17 T cell receptor beta chains given below trace back to one sample, sequenced in a study of T cells after yellow fever vaccination. One entry per CDR3 protein, called by TCRdb with MiXCR from the 5' RACE reads. The table has about 220,000 distinct CDR3 sequences, about 3% seen once. The material was CD4+ T cells sorted from PBMCs, obtained 10 days after the yellow fever booster vaccination. The receptors were sampled from a man aged 18-30 years who received the YFV17D yellow fever vaccine.

This clonotype has at least ten counts. The genes are TRBV6-5 and TRBJ1-6; D unclear. The CDR3 runs to 14 residues. The V end was cut by 6 bases, the J end by 10 bases, with 16 bases between. Germline lookup yields CDR1 MNHEY and CDR2 SVGAGI. The chain's CDR3 is CASRWTGLGSPLHF. The CDR3 DNA sequence: TGTGCCAGCAGATGGACTGGATTGGGGTCACCCCTCCACTTT.

In its sample, this clonotype was seen a few times. The J gene is TRBJ1-1, the V gene TRBV5-1; D is undetermined. This CDR3 is 14 amino acids long. Trimming shortened V by 4 bases and J by 1 base, and 11 bases separated the two germline ends. The germline CDR1 and CDR2 sequences are SGHRS and YFSETQ. CDR3 region: CASSPQVSNTEAFF. The DNA of the CDR3 is TGCGCCAGCAGCCCCCAGGTATCGAACACTGAAGCTTTCTTT.

This clonotype appeared many times. The chain has TRBV7-2 and TRBJ1-5, with TRBD1 as a possible D gene (6 bases). This CDR3 has 14 residues. Germline CDR1 SGHTA, CDR2 FQGNSA. Trimming took off 2 bases at V and 5 bases at J, with 10 bases between the two ends. CDR3 amino acids: CASSLQGGHQPQHF. In DNA, the CDR3 is TGTGCCAGCAGCTTACAAGGGGGGCATCAGCCCCAGCATTTT.

This clonotype was found many times. The chain links TRBV6-6 to TRBJ1-4; no clear D gene. Looked up from germline, CDR1 is MNHNY and CDR2 is SVGAGI (reference sequence). There are 14 residues in the CDR3. The ends were cut back, 7 bases at V and 0 bases at J, with 9 bases in the middle. CDR3 loop: CASTEAATNEKLFF. CDR3 DNA: TGTGCCAGCACCGAGGCTGCAACTAATGAAAAACTGTTTTTT.

The V gene is TRBV7-2, the J gene TRBJ1-1, with a weak D call TRBD1 (6 bases). The germline CDR1 and CDR2 sequences are SGHTA and FQGNSA. V lost 2 bases and J 3 bases, leaving 7 bases between the germline ends. The CDR3 is 13 amino acids. CDR3 in DNA: TGTGCCAGCAGCTTACAGGGGCACACTGAAGCTTTCTTT. It yields the protein CASSLQGHTEAFF.

The J gene is TRBJ2-1, the V gene TRBV7-8; TRBD2 matches at 8 bases. The CDR3 contains 18 residues. V dropped 2 bases and J dropped 4; count of bases not matched to a gene: 13. CDR1 is SGHVS and CDR2 is FQNEAQ in the germline V gene. CDR3 in DNA: TGTGCCAGCAGCTTACCCGATACGGCGGGGGGATCATACAATGAGCAGTTCTTC. Its protein is CASSLPDTAGGSYNEQFF.

The chain uses TRBV9 and TRBJ1-2; D not resolved. The germline V gene encodes CDR1 SGDLS and CDR2 YYNGEE. V lost 0 bases, J lost 2 bases, and 11 bases lay in between. The CDR3 is 15 residues long. DNA of the CDR3: TGTGCCAGCAGCGTAGGGGCGTCGGCGAACTATGGCTACACCTTC. Translation: CASSVGASANYGYTF.

This clonotype appeared many times. The J gene is TRBJ2-5, the V gene TRBV5-4, with 11 bases identical to TRBD2. V gave up 0 bases and J gave up 5 bases; unmatched junction bases: 6. This CDR3 has 16 residues. The V gene's germline CDR1 is SGHNT and CDR2 YYREEE (reference sequence). In DNA, the CDR3 is TGTGCCAGCAGCTTGGCCGGGACTAGCGGATGGGAGACCCAGTACTTC. Its translation is CASSLAGTSGWETQYF.

This clonotype was picked up many times. V and J are TRBV6-5 and TRBJ2-1; 10 nucleotides align to TRBD1. Trimming removed 0 bases from V and 6 bases from J; junction bases left unmatched: 2. There are 15 residues in the CDR3. Germline values: CDR1 MNHEY, CDR2 SVGAGI. The CDR3 loop is CASSYSGTGANEQFF. The CDR3 nucleotides read TGTGCCAGCAGTTACTCCGGGACAGGGGCCAATGAGCAGTTCTTC.

The chain has TRBV20-1 and TRBJ1-5; the match to TRBD1 covers 8 bases. The CDR3 extends over 14 amino acids. J gave up 5 bases and V 6 bases, and 9 bases lay outside the gene matches. Germline CDR1 and CDR2: DFQATT and SNEGSKA (reference sequence). The CDR3 loop is CSAERVDRDQPQHF. The CDR3 DNA reads as TGCAGTGCAGAGCGCGTGGACAGGGATCAGCCCCAGCATTTT.

This clonotype showed up just a few times. V usage is TRBV30 and J usage is TRBJ2-7, with D possibly matching TRBD1 (6 bases). Trimming took off 4 bases at V and 7 bases at J, with 14 bases between the two ends. There are 12 residues in the CDR3. In germline, CDR1 is GTSNPN, CDR2 SVGIG (reference sequence). CDR3 sequence reads: CAWTVGAGEQYF. The CDR3, as DNA: TGTGCCTGGACTGTGGGGGCCGGTGAGCAGTACTTC.

This clonotype was recorded a few times. The V and J genes are TRBV19 and TRBJ1-4, with TRBD1 matching over 9 bases. This CDR3 has 13 amino acids. V was clipped by 9 bases and J by 8 bases; unmatched bases: 7. Germline V gives CDR1 LNHDA, CDR2 SQIVND (reference sequence). The CDR3 nucleotides read TGTGCCAGCGGTGGGACAGGGCGAGAAAAACTGTTTTTT. Encoded protein: CASGGTGREKLFF.

In this sample, this clonotype turned up many times. This chain joins TRBV6-6 and TRBJ2-1; D possibly uses TRBD1 or TRBD2 (6 bases each). The germline CDR1 and CDR2 sequences are MNHNY and SVGAGI (reference sequence). This CDR3 has 15 residues. V lost 5 bases and J lost 9, with 20 bases in between. CDR3 DNA sequence: TGTGCCAGCAGTATCACCGAGGGGGGTGAGAGTGAGCAGTTCTTC. Its translation is CASSITEGGESEQFF.

This clonotype has just a few counts. The chain employs TRBV14 and TRBJ2-1, with D maybe TRBD2 (7 bases). The CDR3 has 18 amino acids. Germline V gene sequence: CDR1 SGHDN, CDR2 FVKESK. Trimming took 2 bases from V and 1 from J, leaving 18 bases between them. CDR3 loop: CASSQIYGGLLSYNEQFF. For the CDR3, the DNA is TGTGCCAGCAGCCAAATTTACGGGGGGCTCCTTTCCTACAATGAGCAGTTCTTC.

This clonotype has just a few counts. The V and J genes are TRBV6-1 and TRBJ2-2; no reliable D call. Trimming removed 3 bases from V and 6 bases from J, with 11 bases in between. Looked up from germline, CDR1 is MNHNS and CDR2 is SASEGT. The CDR3 covers 14 residues. The CDR3 coding sequence is TGTGCCAGCAGTGATGGGTGGTGGGCCGGGGAGCTGTTTTTT. Translating it yields CASSDGWWAGELFF.

This clonotype was observed a handful of times. The rearrangement uses TRBV5-1 and TRBJ2-1; a weak D match, TRBD2 (6 bases). Per germline, CDR1 SGHRS and CDR2 YFSETQ. This CDR3 comprises 13 residues. Deletions cut 4 bases from V and 6 bases from J, with 11 bases between. The CDR3 DNA is TGCGCCAGCAGCCCGCAGACTAGCAATGAGCAGTTCTTC. Amino acids: CASSPQTSNEQFF.

This sequence joins TRBV5-8 and TRBJ1-6, with a tentative D call TRBD1 (6 bases). CDR1 is SGHTS, CDR2 YDEGEE, per germline. The CDR3 sequence is 13 residues long. V was trimmed by 4 bases and J by 6 bases, leaving 8 bases between them. CDR3 sequence: CASSTGFNSPLHF. The CDR3 DNA sequence: TGTGCCAGCAGCACAGGGTTTAATTCACCCCTCCACTTT.